This entry lists 24 T cell receptor beta chains sequenced from one sample in a study of blood T cell repertoires in COVID-19. Some clones are missing from TCRdb's copy, which holds only in-frame ones; the method was immunoSEQ multiplex PCR. The sample carries 310,000 or so clones, 70% to 90% recorded once. What was sequenced was PBMCs or T cells enriched from blood (not recorded which). The receptors were gathered from a woman between 25 and 40 years old who had recovered from COVID-19.

This chain joins TRBV3-1 (or the pseudogene TRBV3-2) and TRBJ2-3; no firm D call. Trimming took off 5 bases at V and 4 bases at J, with 7 bases between the two ends. The CDR3 has 12 residues. Looked up from germline, CDR1 is LGHDT and CDR2 is YNNKEL (reference sequence). The CDR3: CASSWLPDTQYF. The DNA for the CDR3 is TGTGCCAGCAGCTGGCTCCCAGATACGCAGTATTTT.

This clone was counted a single time. The V and J genes are TRBV6-5 and TRBJ1-5; a weak D match, TRBD1 (6 bases). The CDR3 has 13 amino acids. Germline V gene data show CDR1 as MNHEY and CDR2 as SVGAGI. Between the trimmed V and J ends, which lost 6 bases and 5 bases, there was a span of 11 bases. CDR3 sequence (DNA): TGTGCCAGCAGCAATTACAGGGATCAGCCCCAGCATTTT. Encoded protein: CASSNYRDQPQHF.

Details on this clone: The germline gene is not matched at one end of the junction; a read error may be the cause. The chain carries TRBV2 and TRBJ1-3; D uncertain. The CDR3 contains 13 residues. CDR1 and CDR2 from the germline V gene are SNHLY and FYNNEI. The CDR3 bases are TGTGCCAGCAGGGAAGTCCCCCCGAACACCATATATTTT. Translated, it gives CASREVPPNTIYF.

V is TRBV7-9 and J is TRBJ1-5; D is perhaps TRBD1 (5 bases). The CDR3 loop spans 14 amino acids. The germline gives CDR1 SEHNR, CDR2 FQNEAQ (reference sequence). V lost 5 bases to trimming and J lost 7 bases, with 15 bases between them. CDR3 amino acids: CASSVDTSPQPQHF. In nucleotides, the CDR3 is TGTGCCAGCAGCGTGGACACTAGCCCCCAGCCCCAGCATTTT.

The chain couples TRBV13 to TRBJ2-1, with a weak D call TRBD2 (6 bases). Trimming removed 1 base from V and 9 bases from J, with 16 bases in between. Germline V CDR1 and CDR2: PRHDT, FYEKMQ (reference sequence). This CDR3 comprises 15 residues. In DNA form, the CDR3 reads TGTGCCAGCAGCTTAGTTGGCGGGGCGGGCAGTGAGCAGTTCTTC. Translating gives CASSLVGGAGSEQFF. The full variable domain, completed using reference TRBV13 and TRBJ2-1, is AAGVIQSPRHLIKEKRETATLKCYPIPRHDTVYWYQQGPGQDPQFLISFYEKMQSDKGSIPDRFSAQQFSDYHSELNMSSLELGDSALYFCASSLVGGAGSEQFFGPGTRLTVL.

The rearrangement links TRBV9 to TRBJ2-5; 14 nucleotides agree with TRBD2. CDR1 is SGDLS, CDR2 YYNGEE, per germline. This CDR3 comprises 16 residues. J gave up 4 bases and V 4 bases, and 6 bases lay outside the gene matches. CDR3 bases: TGTGCCAGCAGCAGCCGACTAGCGGGGGGGAGAGAGACCCAGTACTTC. This gives the protein CASSSRLAGGRETQYF.

The chain uses TRBV5-5 and TRBJ1-1; perhaps TRBD1 as D (6 bases). The V and J ends lost 0 bases and 7 bases respectively, with 10 bases between them. Germline-derived CDR1 and CDR2 are SGHKS and YYEKEE (reference sequence). The CDR3 consists of 13 residues. The CDR3 spells CASSLDRVIEAFF. DNA of the CDR3: TGTGCCAGCAGCTTGGACAGGGTTATTGAAGCTTTCTTT. Full variable domain (rest looked up from reference TRBV5-5 and TRBJ1-1): DAGVTQSPTHLIKTRGQQVTLRCSPISGHKSVSWYQQVLGQGPQFIFQYYEKEERGRGNFPDRFSARQFPNYSSELNVNALLLGDSALYLCASSLDRVIEAFFGQGTRLTVV.

This chain uses TRBV30 with TRBJ1-5; possible D gene TRBD1, 6 bases. The germline gives CDR1 GTSNPN, CDR2 SVGIG (reference sequence). V gave up 3 bases and J gave up 12 bases, with 18 bases separating them. This CDR3 is 13 amino acids long. CDR3 nucleotide sequence: TGTGCCTGGAGAGGGACTCCCGGGGGGCGCCAGCATTTT. Encoded protein: CAWRGTPGGRQHF.

The J gene is TRBJ1-1, the V gene TRBV19; D not resolved. The CDR3 contains 14 residues. Germline CDR1 is LNHDA and CDR2 is SQIVND (reference sequence). The V and J ends lost 5 bases and 3 bases respectively, with 13 bases between them. The chain's CDR3 is CASSSRSAYTEAFF. In DNA, the CDR3 is TGTGCCAGTAGTTCTAGATCAGCGTACACTGAAGCTTTCTTT. The entire variable domain, with the rest obtained from reference TRBV19 and TRBJ1-1, is as follows: DGGITQSPKYLFRKEGQNVTLSCEQNLNHDAMYWYRQDPGQGLRLIYYSQIVNDFQKGDIAEGYSVSREKKESFPLTVTSAQKNPTAFYLCASSSRSAYTEAFFGQGTRLTVV.

J is TRBJ2-5 and V is TRBV5-6; 8 bases agree with TRBD1. Germline assignment: CDR1 SGHDT and CDR2 YYEEEE. The CDR3 extends over 16 amino acids. V was clipped by 4 bases and J by 10 bases; unmatched bases: 18. The DNA of the CDR3 is TGTGCCAGCAGCCATACCCGACAGGGGCCAAGATTAATCCAGTACTTC. This codes for CASSHTRQGPRLIQYF.

The V gene is TRBV7-2, the J gene TRBJ1-1; D remains unclear. The CDR3 consists of 12 residues. The V gene's germline CDR1 is SGHTA and CDR2 FQGNSA. V lost 0 bases, J lost 7 bases, and 6 bases lay in between. The CDR3 nucleotides are TGTGCCAGCAGCTTAGCCAGATTTGAAGCTTTCTTT. Its translation is CASSLARFEAFF.

The chain has TRBV6-5 and TRBJ1-5; D is perhaps TRBD1 (5 bases). Per germline, CDR1 MNHEY and CDR2 SVGAGI. V lost 4 bases to trimming and J lost 4 bases, with 14 bases between them. This CDR3 region has 15 residues. As DNA, the CDR3 is TGTGCCAGCAGTTCCAGGGTGGGCCAGAATCAGCCCCAGCATTTT. Translation: CASSSRVGQNQPQHF.

This chain links TRBV5-5 with TRBJ1-1; maybe TRBD1 (6 bases). The CDR3 has 15 residues. V lost 0 bases and J lost 1, with 10 bases in between. Germline V gene data show CDR1 as SGHKS and CDR2 as YYEKEE (reference sequence). This CDR3 reads CASSLAPGANTEAFF. The CDR3, as DNA: TGTGCCAGCAGCTTGGCCCCAGGGGCGAACACTGAAGCTTTCTTT.

The genes are TRBV12-3 or TRBV12-4 and TRBJ1-1; D ambiguous. The CDR3 length is 10 residues. V gave up 6 bases and J gave up 11 bases, with 10 bases separating them. This CDR3 reads CASSYPEAFF. In DNA form, the CDR3 reads TGTGCCAGCAGCTACCCGGAGGCTTTCTTT.

In DNA form, the CDR3 reads TGCAGTGCTAGTCTCCCCGGGACTAGCAAGGAGACCCAGTACTTC. It is translated as CSASLPGTSKETQYF. This chain joins TRBV20-1 and TRBJ2-5; TRBD2 matches at 9 bases. The CDR3 runs 15 residues. Germline V gives CDR1 DFQATT, CDR2 SNEGSKA (reference sequence). The junction had 10 bases not matched to a gene; V was cut back by 3 bases and J by 5 bases.

The chain employs TRBV5-1 and TRBJ1-6, with 8 bases lining up with TRBD1. The germline V gene encodes CDR1 SGHRS and CDR2 YFSETQ. Germline trimming cut 4 bases from V and 5 bases from J; bases unmatched to any gene: 8. The CDR3 loop spans 16 amino acids. The CDR3 spells CASSLWTGLDNSPLHF. CDR3 DNA: TGCGCCAGCAGCCTTTGGACAGGGTTGGATAATTCACCCCTCCACTTT.

The chain joins TRBV11-1 to TRBJ1-1, with 9 bases aligning to TRBD1. CDR3 length equals 14 residues. The germline V gene has CDR1 SGHAT and CDR2 FQDESV (reference sequence). Losses at the gene ends were 4 bases for V and 4 bases for J; bases not matched to a gene: 4. The CDR3 reads CASSSGQGFTEAFF. Written as DNA, the CDR3 is TGTGCCAGCAGCTCGGGACAGGGTTTCACTGAAGCTTTCTTT.

The chain has TRBV6-1 and TRBJ2-3; D ambiguous. This CDR3 comprises 12 residues. Germline V CDR1 and CDR2: MNHNS, SASEGT. V was cut by 3 bases and J by 8 bases, with 9 bases left in between. CDR3 sequence: CASSEEFGTQYF. In nucleotides, the CDR3 is TGTGCCAGCAGTGAGGAGTTTGGTACGCAGTATTTT.

V gene TRBV30 combines with J gene TRBJ1-6, with D unresolved. This CDR3 has 16 amino acids. V was cut by 2 bases and J by 7 bases, with 18 bases left in between. CDR1 is GTSNPN, CDR2 SVGIG, per germline (reference sequence). CDR3 residues: CAWSSVGGSRNSPLHF. The DNA of the CDR3 is TGTGCCTGGAGTTCGGTCGGAGGGAGTCGCAATTCACCCCTCCACTTT.

The rearrangement uses TRBV19 and TRBJ1-6, with 7 bases aligning to TRBD1. V dropped 6 bases and J dropped 6; count of bases not matched to a gene: 14. The CDR3 has 17 residues. Germline-derived CDR1 and CDR2 are LNHDA and SQIVND (reference sequence). This CDR3 reads CASRKFHRGASNSPLHF. The CDR3 DNA reads TGTGCCAGTAGGAAATTCCACAGGGGCGCCTCTAATTCACCCCTCCACTTT.

The gene calls are TRBV7-9 and TRBJ1-5; 10 bases align to TRBD1. J gave up 7 bases and V 1 base, and 4 bases lay outside the gene matches. Looked up from germline, CDR1 is SEHNR and CDR2 is FQNEAQ (reference sequence). The CDR3 has 15 residues. CDR3 region: CASSLVGTGDQPQHF. The DNA for the CDR3 is TGTGCCAGCAGCTTAGTCGGGACAGGGGACCAGCCCCAGCATTTT.

The J gene is TRBJ1-4, the V gene TRBV15; no clear D gene. CDR3 length: 12 residues. V was pared by 3 bases and J by 11 bases, with 10 bases between. The germline gives CDR1 LNHNV, CDR2 YYDKDF (reference sequence). The CDR3 coding sequence is TGTGCCACCAGCAGTGCGGAGTGGAAACTGTTTTTT. Translation: CATSSAEWKLFF.

This clone was detected only once. The genes are TRBV2 and TRBJ2-1, with D perhaps TRBD1 (5 bases). The germline V gene has CDR1 SNHLY and CDR2 FYNNEI. The length of the CDR3 is 13 residues. The V and J ends lost 4 bases and 8 bases respectively, with 12 bases between them. CDR3 amino acids: CASSGQLGYEQFF. The CDR3 coding sequence is TGTGCCAGCAGTGGACAGCTTGGCTATGAGCAGTTCTTC.

This clone came up a few times. The chain recombines TRBV11-1 with TRBJ1-3; 8 nucleotides agree with TRBD1. With 5 bases clipped from V and 4 bases from J, the junction kept 10 bases outside the gene matches. The CDR3 has 16 residues. Germline loops: CDR1 SGHAT, CDR2 FQDESV (reference sequence). CDR3 bases: TGTGCCAGCAGCCTACCGGGACAGGCAGACGGAAACACCATATATTTT. It specifies CASSLPGQADGNTIYF.